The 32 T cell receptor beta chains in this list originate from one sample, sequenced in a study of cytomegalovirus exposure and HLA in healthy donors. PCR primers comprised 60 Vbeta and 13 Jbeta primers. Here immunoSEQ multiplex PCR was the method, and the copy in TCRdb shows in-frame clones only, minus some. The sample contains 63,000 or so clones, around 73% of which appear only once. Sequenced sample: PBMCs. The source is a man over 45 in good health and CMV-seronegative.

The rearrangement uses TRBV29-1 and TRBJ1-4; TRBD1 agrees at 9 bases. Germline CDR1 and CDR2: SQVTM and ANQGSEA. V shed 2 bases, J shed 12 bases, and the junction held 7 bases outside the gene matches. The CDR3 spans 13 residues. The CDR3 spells CSVETGGDYELFF. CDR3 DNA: TGCAGCGTTGAAACAGGGGGCGATTATGAACTGTTTTTT. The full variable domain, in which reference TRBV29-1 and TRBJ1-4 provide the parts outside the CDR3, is SAVISQKPSRDICQRGTSLTIQCQVDSQVTMMFWYRQQPGQSLTLIATANQGSEATYESGFVIDKFPISRPNLTFSTLTVSNMSPEDSSIYLCSVETGGDYELFFGSGTQLSVL.

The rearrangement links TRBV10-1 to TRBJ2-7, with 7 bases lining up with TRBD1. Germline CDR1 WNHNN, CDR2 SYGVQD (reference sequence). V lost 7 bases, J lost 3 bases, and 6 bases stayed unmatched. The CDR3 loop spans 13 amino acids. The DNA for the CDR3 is TGCGCCAGCAATGGACAGGCGGACTACGAGCAGTACTTC. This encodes CASNGQADYEQYF.

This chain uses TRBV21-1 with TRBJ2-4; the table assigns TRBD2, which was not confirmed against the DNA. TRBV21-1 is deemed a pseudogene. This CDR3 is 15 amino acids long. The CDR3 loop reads CASSKGAGGENIQYF. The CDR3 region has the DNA TGTGCCAGCAGCAAAGGAGCCGGAGGGGAAAACATTCAGTACTTC.

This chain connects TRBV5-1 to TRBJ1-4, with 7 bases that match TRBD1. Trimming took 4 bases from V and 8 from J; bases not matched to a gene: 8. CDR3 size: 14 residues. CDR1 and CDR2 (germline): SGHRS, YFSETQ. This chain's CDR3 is CASSPAPDREKLFF. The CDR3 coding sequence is TGCGCCAGCAGCCCGGCACCGGACAGGGAAAAACTGTTTTTT.

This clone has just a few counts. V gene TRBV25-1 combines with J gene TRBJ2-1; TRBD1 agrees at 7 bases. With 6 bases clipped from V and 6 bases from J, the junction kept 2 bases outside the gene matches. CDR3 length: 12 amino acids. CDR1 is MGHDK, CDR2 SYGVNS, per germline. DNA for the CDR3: TGTGCCAGCAGGGGACAGCTCAATGAGCAGTTCTTC. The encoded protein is CASRGQLNEQFF.

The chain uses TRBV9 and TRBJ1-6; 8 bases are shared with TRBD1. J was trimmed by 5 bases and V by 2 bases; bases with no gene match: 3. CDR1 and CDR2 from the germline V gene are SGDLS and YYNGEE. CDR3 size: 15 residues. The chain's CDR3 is CASSVDRADNSPLHF. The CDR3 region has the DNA TGTGCCAGCAGCGTGGACAGGGCAGATAATTCACCCCTCCACTTT.

The CDR3 sequence is CASSQRTGVGYEQYF. The CDR3 DNA is TGCGCCAGCAGCCAGAGGACAGGGGTGGGCTACGAGCAGTACTTC. The rearrangement links TRBV4-1 to TRBJ2-7; 9 bases map to TRBD1. The CDR3 is 15 amino acids. CDR1 is MGHRA, CDR2 YSYEKL, per germline. V lost 3 bases to trimming and J lost 3 bases; unmatched junction nucleotides: 6.

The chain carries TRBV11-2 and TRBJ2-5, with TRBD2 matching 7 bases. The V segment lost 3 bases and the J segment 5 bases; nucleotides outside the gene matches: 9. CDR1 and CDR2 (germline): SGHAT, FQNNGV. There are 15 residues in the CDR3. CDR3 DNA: TGTGCCAGCAGCTTCATGGCGGGGGACTGGGAGACCCAGTACTTC. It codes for CASSFMAGDWETQYF.

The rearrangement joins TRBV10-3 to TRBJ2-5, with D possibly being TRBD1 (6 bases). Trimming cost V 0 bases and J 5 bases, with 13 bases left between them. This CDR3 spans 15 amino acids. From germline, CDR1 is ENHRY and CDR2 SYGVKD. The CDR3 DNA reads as TGTGCCATCAGTGAGTCCGGACAGCAGTCCGAGACCCAGTACTTC. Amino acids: CAISESGQQSETQYF.

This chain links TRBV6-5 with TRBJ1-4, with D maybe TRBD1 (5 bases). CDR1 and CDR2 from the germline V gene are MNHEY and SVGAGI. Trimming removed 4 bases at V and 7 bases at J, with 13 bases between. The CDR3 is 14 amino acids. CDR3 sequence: CASSSLQGGEKLFF. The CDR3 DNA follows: TGTGCCAGCAGTTCGCTCCAGGGCGGTGAAAAACTGTTTTTT.

CDR3 amino acids: CASSVREGSGYTF. CDR3 DNA sequence: TGTGCCAGCAGTGTCAGGGAGGGGTCCGGCTACACCTTC. The J gene is TRBJ1-2, the V gene TRBV2; D is perhaps TRBD1 (5 bases). Trimming removed 4 bases from V and 8 bases from J, with 14 bases in between. Germline values: CDR1 SNHLY, CDR2 FYNNEI. The CDR3 covers 13 residues.

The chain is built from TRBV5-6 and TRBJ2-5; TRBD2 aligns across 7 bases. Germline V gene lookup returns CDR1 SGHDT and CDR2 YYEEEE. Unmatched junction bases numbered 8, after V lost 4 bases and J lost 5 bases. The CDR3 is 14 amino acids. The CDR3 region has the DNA TGTGCCAGCAGCCCGCCGGGGGGATCGGAGACCCAGTACTTC. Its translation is CASSPPGGSETQYF.

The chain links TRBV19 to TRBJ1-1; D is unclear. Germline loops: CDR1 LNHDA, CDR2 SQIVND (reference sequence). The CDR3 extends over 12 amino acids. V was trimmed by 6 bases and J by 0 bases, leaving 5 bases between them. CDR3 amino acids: CASRGMNTEAFF. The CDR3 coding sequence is TGTGCCAGTAGGGGCATGAACACTGAAGCTTTCTTT.

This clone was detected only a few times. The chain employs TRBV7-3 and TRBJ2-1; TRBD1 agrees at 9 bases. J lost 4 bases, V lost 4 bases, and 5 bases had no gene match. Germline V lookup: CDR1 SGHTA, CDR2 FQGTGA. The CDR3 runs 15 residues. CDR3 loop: CASSSTGGAYNEQFF. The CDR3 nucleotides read TGTGCCAGCAGCTCAACAGGGGGCGCATACAATGAGCAGTTCTTC. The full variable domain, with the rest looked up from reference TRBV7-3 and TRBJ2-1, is GAGVSQTPSNKVTEKGKYVELRCDPISGHTALYWYRQSLGQGPEFLIYFQGTGAADDSGLPNDRFFAVRPEGSVSTLKIQRTERGDSAVYLCASSSTGGAYNEQFFGPGTRLTVL.

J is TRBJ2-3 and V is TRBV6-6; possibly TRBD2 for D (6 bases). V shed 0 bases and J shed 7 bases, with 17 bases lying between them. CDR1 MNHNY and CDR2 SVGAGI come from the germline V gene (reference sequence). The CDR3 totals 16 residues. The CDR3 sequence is CASSYSLGEVRNTQYF. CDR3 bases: TGTGCCAGCAGTTACTCCCTAGGGGAGGTTCGAAATACGCAGTATTTT.

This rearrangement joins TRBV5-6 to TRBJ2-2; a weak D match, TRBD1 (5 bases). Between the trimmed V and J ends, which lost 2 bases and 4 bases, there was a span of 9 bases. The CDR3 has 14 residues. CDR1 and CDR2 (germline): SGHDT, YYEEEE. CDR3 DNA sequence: TGTGCCAGCAGCTTTGGTAGGGGCACCGGGGAGCTGTTTTTT. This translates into CASSFGRGTGELFF.

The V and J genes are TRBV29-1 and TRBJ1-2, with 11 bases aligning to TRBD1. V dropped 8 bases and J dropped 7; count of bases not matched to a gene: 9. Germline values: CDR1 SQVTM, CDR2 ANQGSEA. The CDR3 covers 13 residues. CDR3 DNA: TGCAGCTTCTCCGGACAGGGGGCGGGTGGCTACACCTTC. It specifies CSFSGQGAGGYTF.

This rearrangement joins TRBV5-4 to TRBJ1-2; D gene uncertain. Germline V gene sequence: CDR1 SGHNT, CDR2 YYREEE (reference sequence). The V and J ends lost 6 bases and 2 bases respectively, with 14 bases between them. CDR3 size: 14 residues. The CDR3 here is CASTPRRENYGYTF. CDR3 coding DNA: TGTGCCAGCACCCCGCGTCGGGAAAACTATGGCTACACCTTC.

The CDR3 reads CASSELAGGPDTQYF. DNA for the CDR3: TGTGCCAGCAGTGAACTAGCGGGGGGGCCGGATACGCAGTATTTT. This sequence joins TRBV6-4 and TRBJ2-3; 13 nucleotides agree with TRBD2. This CDR3 has 15 residues. J gave up 6 bases and V 3 bases, and 3 bases lay outside the gene matches. Germline CDR1 MRHNA, CDR2 SNTAGT.

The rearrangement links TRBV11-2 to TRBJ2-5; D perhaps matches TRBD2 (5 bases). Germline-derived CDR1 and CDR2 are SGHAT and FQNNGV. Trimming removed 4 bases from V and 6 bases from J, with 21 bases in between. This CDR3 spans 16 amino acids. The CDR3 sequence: CASSSLTGRGTQTQYF. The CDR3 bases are TGTGCCAGCAGCTCCCTTACGGGCCGGGGTACCCAGACCCAGTACTTC.

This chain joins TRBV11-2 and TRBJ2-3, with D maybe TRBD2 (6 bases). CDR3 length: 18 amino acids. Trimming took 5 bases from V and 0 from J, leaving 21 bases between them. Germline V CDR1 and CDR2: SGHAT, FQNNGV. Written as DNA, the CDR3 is TGTGCCAGCAGCCTGGGCTTGGGGCGGGGCCTTAGCACAGATACGCAGTATTTT. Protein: CASSLGLGRGLSTDTQYF.

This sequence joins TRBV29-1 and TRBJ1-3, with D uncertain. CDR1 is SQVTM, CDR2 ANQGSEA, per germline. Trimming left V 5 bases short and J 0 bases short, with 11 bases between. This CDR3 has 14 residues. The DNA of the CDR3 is TGCAGCGTTTGGGGTAGCGGCTCTGGAAACACCATATATTTT. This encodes CSVWGSGSGNTIYF. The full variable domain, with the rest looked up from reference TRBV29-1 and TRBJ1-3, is SAVISQKPSRDICQRGTSLTIQCQVDSQVTMMFWYRQQPGQSLTLIATANQGSEATYESGFVIDKFPISRPNLTFSTLTVSNMSPEDSSIYLCSVWGSGSGNTIYFGEGSWLTVV.

CDR3 sequence (DNA): TGTGCCAGCAGCCAAGGCGGTAACGGGATGGGAGCTTTCTTT. Encoded protein: CASSQGGNGMGAFF. V gene TRBV4-2 combines with J gene TRBJ1-1; D unresolved. V was cut by 1 base and J by 10 bases, with 16 bases left in between. Germline CDR1 reads LGHNA; CDR2 reads YNFKEQ. The CDR3 length is 14 residues.

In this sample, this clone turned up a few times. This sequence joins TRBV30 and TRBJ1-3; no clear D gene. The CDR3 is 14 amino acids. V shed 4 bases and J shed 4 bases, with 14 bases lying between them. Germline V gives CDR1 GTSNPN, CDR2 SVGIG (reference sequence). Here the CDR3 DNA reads TGTGCCTGGACCGCGACCGCGGGGGGAAACACCATATATTTT. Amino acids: CAWTATAGGNTIYF.

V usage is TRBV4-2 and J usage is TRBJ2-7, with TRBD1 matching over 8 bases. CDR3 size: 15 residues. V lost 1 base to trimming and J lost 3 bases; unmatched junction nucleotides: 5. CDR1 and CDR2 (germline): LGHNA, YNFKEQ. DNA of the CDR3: TGTGCCAGCAGCCAAGCAGGGGGCAGCAGCTACGAGCAGTACTTC. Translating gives CASSQAGGSSYEQYF.

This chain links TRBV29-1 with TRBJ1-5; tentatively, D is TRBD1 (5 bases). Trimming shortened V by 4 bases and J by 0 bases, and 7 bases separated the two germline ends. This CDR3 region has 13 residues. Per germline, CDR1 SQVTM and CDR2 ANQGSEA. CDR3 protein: CSVGGSSNQPQHF. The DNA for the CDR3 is TGCAGCGTTGGGGGCAGTAGCAATCAGCCCCAGCATTTT.

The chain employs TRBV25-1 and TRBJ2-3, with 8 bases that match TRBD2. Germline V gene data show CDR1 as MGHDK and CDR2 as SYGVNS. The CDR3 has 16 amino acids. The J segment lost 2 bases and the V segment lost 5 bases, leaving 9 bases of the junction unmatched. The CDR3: CASSQPGLGITDTQYF. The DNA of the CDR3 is TGTGCCAGCAGTCAGCCGGGACTAGGAATCACAGATACGCAGTATTTT.

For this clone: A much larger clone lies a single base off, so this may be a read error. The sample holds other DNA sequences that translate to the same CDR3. Written as DNA, the CDR3 is TGCGCCAGCAGTGAAGACAGGGGGTTCTACAATGAGCAGTTCTTC. Protein: CASSEDRGFYNEQFF. The chain joins TRBV6-1 to TRBJ2-1, with 9 bases identical to TRBD1. Germline CDR1 MNHNS, CDR2 SASEGT. The CDR3 covers 15 residues.

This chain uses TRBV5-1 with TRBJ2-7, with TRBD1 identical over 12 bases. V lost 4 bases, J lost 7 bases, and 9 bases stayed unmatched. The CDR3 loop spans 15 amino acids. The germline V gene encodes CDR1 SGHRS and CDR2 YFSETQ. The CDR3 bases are TGCGCCAGCAGCCTCCCGGGACAGGGGGCTCGGGAGCAGTACTTC. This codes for CASSLPGQGAREQYF.

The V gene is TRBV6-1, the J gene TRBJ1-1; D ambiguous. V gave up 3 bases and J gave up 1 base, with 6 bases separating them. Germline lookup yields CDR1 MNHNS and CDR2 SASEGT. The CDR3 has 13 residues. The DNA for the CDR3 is TGTGCCAGCAGTGACACTACGAACACTGAAGCTTTCTTT. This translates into CASSDTTNTEAFF.

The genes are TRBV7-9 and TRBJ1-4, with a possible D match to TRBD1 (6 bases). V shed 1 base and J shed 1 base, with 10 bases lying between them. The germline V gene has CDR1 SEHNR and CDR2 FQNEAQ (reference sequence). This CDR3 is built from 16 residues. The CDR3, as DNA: TGTGCCAGCAGCTTAGTAGCCAGGGGAACTAATGAAAAACTGTTTTTT. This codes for CASSLVARGTNEKLFF.

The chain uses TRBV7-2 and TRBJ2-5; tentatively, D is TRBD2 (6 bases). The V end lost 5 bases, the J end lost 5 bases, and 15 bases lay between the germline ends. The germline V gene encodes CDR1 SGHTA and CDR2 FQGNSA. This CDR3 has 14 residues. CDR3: CASSPKGGAETQYF. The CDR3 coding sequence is TGTGCCAGCAGCCCAAAGGGAGGTGCGGAGACCCAGTACTTC.